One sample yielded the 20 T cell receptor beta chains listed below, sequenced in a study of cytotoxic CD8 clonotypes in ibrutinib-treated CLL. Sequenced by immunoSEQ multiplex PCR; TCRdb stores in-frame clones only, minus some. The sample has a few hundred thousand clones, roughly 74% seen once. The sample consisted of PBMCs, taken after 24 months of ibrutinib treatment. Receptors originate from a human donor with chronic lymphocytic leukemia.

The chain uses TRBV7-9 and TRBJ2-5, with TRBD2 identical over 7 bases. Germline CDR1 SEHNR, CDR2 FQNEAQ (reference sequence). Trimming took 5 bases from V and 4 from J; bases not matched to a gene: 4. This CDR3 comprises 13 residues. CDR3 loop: CASSRGEGETQYF. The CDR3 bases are TGTGCCAGCAGCCGAGGGGAGGGAGAGACCCAGTACTTC.

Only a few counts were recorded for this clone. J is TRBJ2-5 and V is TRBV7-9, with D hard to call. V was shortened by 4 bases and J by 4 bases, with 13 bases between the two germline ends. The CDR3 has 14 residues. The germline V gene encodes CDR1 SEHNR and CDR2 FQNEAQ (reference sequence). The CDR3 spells CASSSRIRGETQYF. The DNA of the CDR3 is TGTGCCAGCAGCTCCCGTATTAGAGGAGAGACCCAGTACTTC.

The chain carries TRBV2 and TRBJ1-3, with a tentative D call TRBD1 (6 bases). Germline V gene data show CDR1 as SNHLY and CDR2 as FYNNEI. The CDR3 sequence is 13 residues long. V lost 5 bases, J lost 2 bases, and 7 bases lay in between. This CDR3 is CASSTGTGNTIYF. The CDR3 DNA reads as TGTGCCAGCAGTACAGGGACTGGAAACACCATATATTTT. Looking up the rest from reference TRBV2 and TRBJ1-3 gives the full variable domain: EPEVTQTPSHQVTQMGQEVILRCVPISNHLYFYWYRQILGQKVEFLVSFYNNEISEKSEIFDDQFSVERPDGSNFTLKIRSTKLEDSAMYFCASSTGTGNTIYFGEGSWLTVV.

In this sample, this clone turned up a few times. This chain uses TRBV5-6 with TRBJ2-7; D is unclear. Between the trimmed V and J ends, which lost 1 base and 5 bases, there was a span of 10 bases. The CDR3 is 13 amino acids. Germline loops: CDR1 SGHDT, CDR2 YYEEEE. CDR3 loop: CASSLPGMNEQYF. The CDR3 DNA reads TGTGCCAGCAGCTTGCCTGGCATGAACGAGCAGTACTTC.

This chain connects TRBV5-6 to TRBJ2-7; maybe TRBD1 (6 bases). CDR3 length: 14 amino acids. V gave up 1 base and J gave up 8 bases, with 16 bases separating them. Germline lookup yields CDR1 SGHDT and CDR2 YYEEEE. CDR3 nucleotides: TGTGCCAGCAGCTTGTCCAGGACAGACATCAAGCAGTACTTC. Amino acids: CASSLSRTDIKQYF.

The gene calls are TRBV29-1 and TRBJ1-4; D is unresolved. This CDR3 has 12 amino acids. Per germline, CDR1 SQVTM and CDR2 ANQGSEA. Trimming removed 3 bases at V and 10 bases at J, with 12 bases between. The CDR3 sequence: CSVELGIRKLFF. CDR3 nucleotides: TGCAGCGTTGAGTTGGGTATCAGAAAACTGTTTTTT. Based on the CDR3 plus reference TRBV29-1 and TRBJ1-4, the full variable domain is SAVISQKPSRDICQRGTSLTIQCQVDSQVTMMFWYRQQPGQSLTLIATANQGSEATYESGFVIDKFPISRPNLTFSTLTVSNMSPEDSSIYLCSVELGIRKLFFGSGTQLSVL.

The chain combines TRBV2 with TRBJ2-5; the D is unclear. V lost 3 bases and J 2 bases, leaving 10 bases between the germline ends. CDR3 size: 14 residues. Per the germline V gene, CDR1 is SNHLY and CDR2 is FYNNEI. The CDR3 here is CASSDMAGQETQYF. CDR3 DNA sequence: TGTGCCAGCAGTGATATGGCAGGACAAGAGACCCAGTACTTC.

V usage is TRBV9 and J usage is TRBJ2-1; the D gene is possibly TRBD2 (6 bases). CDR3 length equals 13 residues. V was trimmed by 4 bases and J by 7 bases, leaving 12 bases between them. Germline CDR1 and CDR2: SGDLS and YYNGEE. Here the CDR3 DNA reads TGTGCCAGCAGCCCCCCCGGGGGAAATGAGCAGTTCTTC. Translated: CASSPPGGNEQFF. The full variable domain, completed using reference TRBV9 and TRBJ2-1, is DSGVTQTPKHLITATGQRVTLRCSPRSGDLSVYWYQQSLDQGLQFLIQYYNGEERAKGNILERFSAQQFPDLHSELNLSSLELGDSALYFCASSPPGGNEQFFGPGTRLTVL.

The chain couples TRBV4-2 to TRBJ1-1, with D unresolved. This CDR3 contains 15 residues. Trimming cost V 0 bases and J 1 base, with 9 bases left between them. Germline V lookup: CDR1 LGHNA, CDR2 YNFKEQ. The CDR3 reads CASSQEMDPNTEAFF. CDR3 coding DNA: TGTGCCAGCAGCCAAGAGATGGACCCGAACACTGAAGCTTTCTTT.

The CDR3 DNA follows: TGTGCCAGCAGTTTACGTACGGGACAGGGGTCCTACGAGCAGTACTTC. It codes for CASSLRTGQGSYEQYF. The V and J genes are TRBV28 and TRBJ2-7, with 10 bases fitting TRBD1. This CDR3 is 16 amino acids long. After removal of 2 bases from V and 1 base from J, the junction contained 5 bases not matched to a gene. Germline-derived CDR1 and CDR2 are MDHEN and SYDVKM.

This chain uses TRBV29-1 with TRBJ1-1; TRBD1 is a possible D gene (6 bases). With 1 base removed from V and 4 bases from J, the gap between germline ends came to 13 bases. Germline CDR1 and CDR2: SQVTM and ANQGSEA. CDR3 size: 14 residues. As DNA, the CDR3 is TGCAGCGTTGAAGGGCAGGGGCCGGGCACTGAAGCTTTCTTT. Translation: CSVEGQGPGTEAFF.

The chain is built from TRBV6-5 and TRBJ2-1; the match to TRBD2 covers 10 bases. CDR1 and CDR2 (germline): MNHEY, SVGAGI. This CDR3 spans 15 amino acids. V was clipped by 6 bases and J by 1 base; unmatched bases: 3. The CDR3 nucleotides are TGTGCCAGCAGATTAGCGGGAGGATCCTACAATGAGCAGTTCTTC. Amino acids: CASRLAGGSYNEQFF.

CDR3: CASSIDVPGQGILAKNIQYF. CDR3 bases: TGTGCCAGTAGTATAGACGTCCCGGGACAGGGGATACTAGCCAAAAACATTCAGTACTTC. The genes are TRBV19 and TRBJ2-4, with 10 bases aligning to TRBD1. Germline lookup yields CDR1 LNHDA and CDR2 SQIVND (reference sequence). V dropped 0 bases and J dropped 0; count of bases not matched to a gene: 11. The CDR3 is 20 amino acids.

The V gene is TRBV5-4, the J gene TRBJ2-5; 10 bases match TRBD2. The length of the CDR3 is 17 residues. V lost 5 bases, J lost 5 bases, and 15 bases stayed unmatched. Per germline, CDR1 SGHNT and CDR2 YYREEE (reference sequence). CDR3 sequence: CASRPGTSVFPEETQYF. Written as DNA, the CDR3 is TGTGCCAGCAGACCCGGGACTAGCGTGTTTCCTGAGGAGACCCAGTACTTC.

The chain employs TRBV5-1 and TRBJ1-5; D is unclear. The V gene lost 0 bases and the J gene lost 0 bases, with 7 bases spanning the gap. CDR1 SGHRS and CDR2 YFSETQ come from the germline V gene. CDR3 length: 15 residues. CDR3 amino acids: CASSLVGNSNQPQHF. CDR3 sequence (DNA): TGCGCCAGCAGCTTGGTCGGGAATAGCAATCAGCCCCAGCATTTT.

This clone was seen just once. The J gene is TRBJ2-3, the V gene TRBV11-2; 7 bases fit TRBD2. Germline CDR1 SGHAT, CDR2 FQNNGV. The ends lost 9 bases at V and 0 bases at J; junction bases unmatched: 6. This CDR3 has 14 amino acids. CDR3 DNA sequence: TGTGCCAGTCGACCGGGGGGTAGCACAGATACGCAGTATTTT. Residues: CASRPGGSTDTQYF.

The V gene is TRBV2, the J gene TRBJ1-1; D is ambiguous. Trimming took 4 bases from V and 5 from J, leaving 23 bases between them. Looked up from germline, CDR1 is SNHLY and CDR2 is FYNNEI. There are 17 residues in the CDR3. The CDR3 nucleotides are TGTGCCAGCAGTGCAGAAAACGGCCCCCGGATGGGGACTGAAGCTTTCTTT. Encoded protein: CASSAENGPRMGTEAFF.

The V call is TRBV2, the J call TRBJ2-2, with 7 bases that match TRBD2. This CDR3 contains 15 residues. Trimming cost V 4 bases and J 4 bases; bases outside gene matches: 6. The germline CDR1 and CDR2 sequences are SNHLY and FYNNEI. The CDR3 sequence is CASSVRGRATGELFF. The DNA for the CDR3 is TGTGCCAGCAGTGTTCGAGGGAGGGCCACCGGGGAGCTGTTTTTT.

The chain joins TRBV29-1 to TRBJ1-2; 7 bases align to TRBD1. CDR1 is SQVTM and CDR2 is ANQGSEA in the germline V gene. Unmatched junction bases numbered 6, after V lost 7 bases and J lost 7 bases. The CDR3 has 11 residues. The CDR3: CSGQGGAGYTF. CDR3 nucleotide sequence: TGCAGCGGACAGGGAGGTGCTGGCTACACCTTC.

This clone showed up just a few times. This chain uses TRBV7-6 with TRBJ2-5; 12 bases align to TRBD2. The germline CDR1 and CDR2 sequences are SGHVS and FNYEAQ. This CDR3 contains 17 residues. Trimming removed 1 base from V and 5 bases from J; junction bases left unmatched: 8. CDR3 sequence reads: CASSLVSTSGRRETQYF. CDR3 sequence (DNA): TGTGCCAGCAGCTTAGTGTCTACTAGCGGGAGGAGGGAGACCCAGTACTTC.